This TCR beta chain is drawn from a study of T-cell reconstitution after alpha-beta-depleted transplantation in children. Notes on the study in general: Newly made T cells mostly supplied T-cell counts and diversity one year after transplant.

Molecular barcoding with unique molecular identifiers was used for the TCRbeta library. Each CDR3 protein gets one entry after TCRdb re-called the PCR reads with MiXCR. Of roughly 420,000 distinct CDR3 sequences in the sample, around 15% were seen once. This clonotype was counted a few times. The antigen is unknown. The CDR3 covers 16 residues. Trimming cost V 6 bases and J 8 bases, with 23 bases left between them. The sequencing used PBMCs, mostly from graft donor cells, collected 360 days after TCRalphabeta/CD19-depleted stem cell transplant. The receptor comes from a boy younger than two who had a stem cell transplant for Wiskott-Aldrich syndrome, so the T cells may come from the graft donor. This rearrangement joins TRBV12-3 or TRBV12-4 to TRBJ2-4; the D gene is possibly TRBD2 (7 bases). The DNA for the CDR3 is TGTGCCAGCAGCCCGCGGACCGGGGGGCCTCAGTACATTCAGTACTTC. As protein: CASSPRTGGPQYIQYF.